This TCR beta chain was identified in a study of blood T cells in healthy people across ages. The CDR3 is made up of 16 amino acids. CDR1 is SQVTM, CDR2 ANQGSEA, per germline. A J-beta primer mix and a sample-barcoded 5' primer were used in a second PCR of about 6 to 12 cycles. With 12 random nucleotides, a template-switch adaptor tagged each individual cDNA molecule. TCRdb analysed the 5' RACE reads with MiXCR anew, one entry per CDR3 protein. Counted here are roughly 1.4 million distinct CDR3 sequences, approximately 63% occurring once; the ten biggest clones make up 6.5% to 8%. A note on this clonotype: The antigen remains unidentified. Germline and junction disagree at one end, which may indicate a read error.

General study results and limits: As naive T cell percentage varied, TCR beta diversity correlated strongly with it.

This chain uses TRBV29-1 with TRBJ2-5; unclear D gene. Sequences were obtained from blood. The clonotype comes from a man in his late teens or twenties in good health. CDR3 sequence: CSVEDFRGAIEETPYF. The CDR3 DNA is TGCAGCGTTGAAGATTTCCGCGGCGCGATCGAAGAGACCCCGTACTTC.